The next 22 T cell receptor beta chains were all read from a single sample in a study of shared clonotypes between healthy human individuals. Profiling relied on immunoSEQ multiplex PCR, and the TCRdb table lists in-frame clones only, not all of them. The sample contains 950,000 to 1,200,000 clones, 60% to 85% of which appear only once. Sequencing input: memory CD4+ T cells from PBMCs. Sample subset: CD45RA-negative fraction. These receptors all come from a man aged 18 to 30 in good health. Some clones in this sample may be carry-over from other donors' samples.

This chain uses TRBV9 with TRBJ1-5; D might be TRBD1 (5 bases). The germline V gene encodes CDR1 SGDLS and CDR2 YYNGEE. CDR3 length equals 15 residues. Trimming cost V 0 bases and J 5 bases, with 12 bases left between them. The CDR3, as DNA: TGTGCCAGCAGCGTAGGCCCAGGGAGAGATCAGCCCCAGCATTTT. Protein sequence: CASSVGPGRDQPQHF. Using reference TRBV9 and TRBJ1-5 for the parts outside the CDR3, the full variable domain is DSGVTQTPKHLITATGQRVTLRCSPRSGDLSVYWYQQSLDQGLQFLIQYYNGEERAKGNILERFSAQQFPDLHSELNLSSLELGDSALYFCASSVGPGRDQPQHFGDGTRLSIL.

This chain connects TRBV5-1 to TRBJ2-7; 8 bases map to TRBD2. CDR3 length: 14 residues. The germline V gene has CDR1 SGHRS and CDR2 YFSETQ. V gave up 3 bases and J gave up 5 bases; unmatched junction bases: 7. The CDR3, as DNA: TGCGCCAGCAGCTCGGTTAGCGGGACACACGAGCAGTACTTC. Its protein product is CASSSVSGTHEQYF.

This clone was recorded only once. The genes are TRBV10-3 and TRBJ2-5; TRBD2 matches at 12 bases. The DNA end favors TRBJ2-7, so the J call may be wrong. Germline V gene lookup returns CDR1 ENHRY and CDR2 SYGVKD. The CDR3 spans 19 residues. The CDR3 reads CAINGGPLAGGPGRDEQYF. DNA for the CDR3: TGTGCCATCAACGGGGGACCCCTAGCGGGAGGGCCAGGGCGGGACGAGCAGTACTTC.

This clone was detected a few times. The rearrangement links TRBV29-1 to TRBJ1-5, with D unresolved. CDR1 is SQVTM, CDR2 ANQGSEA, per germline. V shed 7 bases and J shed 2 bases, with 15 bases lying between them. The CDR3 spans 14 residues. CDR3 loop: CSAATAGRNQPQHF. The CDR3 nucleotides read TGCAGCGCCGCCACGGCAGGACGCAATCAGCCCCAGCATTTT.

This chain joins TRBV9 and TRBJ2-5, with D possibly being TRBD1 or TRBD2 (6 bases each). Germline CDR1 is SGDLS and CDR2 is YYNGEE. The CDR3 runs to 15 residues. Trimming stripped 4 bases from V and 4 bases from J, with 17 bases between. The DNA of the CDR3 is TGTGCCAGCAGCATCGGGACCGGGGGCCGAGAGACCCAGTACTTC. Translation gives CASSIGTGGRETQYF.

V is TRBV5-6 and J is TRBJ1-1; TRBD1 matches at 9 bases. Unmatched junction bases numbered 7, after V lost 4 bases and J lost 3 bases. Germline V gene lookup returns CDR1 SGHDT and CDR2 YYEEEE. The CDR3 is 15 amino acids. The CDR3 DNA sequence: TGTGCCAGCAGCACGATCGGACAGGGGTACACTGAAGCTTTCTTT. It specifies CASSTIGQGYTEAFF.

This chain links TRBV20-1 with TRBJ2-7; D remains ambiguous. CDR1 is DFQATT and CDR2 is SNEGSKA in the germline V gene (reference sequence). The CDR3 has 11 amino acids. The V end lost 4 bases, the J end lost 5 bases, and 9 bases lay between the germline ends. CDR3 in amino acids: CSATTGDEQYF. The DNA of the CDR3 is TGCAGTGCTACGACCGGAGACGAGCAGTACTTC.

A word on this clone: This specimen includes other DNA sequences encoding the same CDR3. The chain employs TRBV30 and TRBJ2-1, with D perhaps assigned TRBD1 or TRBD2 (5 bases each). The germline gives CDR1 GTSNPN, CDR2 SVGIG (reference sequence). The V and J ends lost 0 bases and 13 bases respectively, with 10 bases between them. The length of the CDR3 is 11 residues. The CDR3 sequence: CAWSVRGVQFF. CDR3 in DNA: TGTGCCTGGAGTGTAAGGGGAGTACAGTTCTTC.

Of note for this clone: This may be a read error: a much more frequent sequence differs by one nucleotide. V usage is TRBV30 and J usage is TRBJ2-2, with 7 positions matching TRBD1. This CDR3 spans 15 amino acids. Germline V gives CDR1 GTSNPN, CDR2 SVGIG (reference sequence). The CDR3 DNA sequence: TGTGCCTGGAGTGGACAGGGTCTTGGCACCGAGGAGCTGTTTTTT. Translation gives CAWSGQGLGTEELFF.

This clone showed up just once. The CDR3 here is CASSLGARNEQFF. The CDR3 DNA is TGTGCCAGCAGCCTGGGGGCAAGGAATGAGCAGTTCTTC. The chain is built from TRBV7-2 and TRBJ2-1; D may be TRBD1 (6 bases). The CDR3 runs 13 residues. The ends were cut back, 5 bases at V and 7 bases at J, with 12 bases in the middle. The germline gives CDR1 SGHTA, CDR2 FQGNSA.

J is TRBJ1-1 and V is TRBV11-3, with a tentative D call TRBD1 (5 bases). The ends were cut back, 4 bases at V and 4 bases at J, with 16 bases in the middle. Germline V gives CDR1 SGHNT, CDR2 YENEEA. This CDR3 contains 15 residues. CDR3 in amino acids: CASSSSGSVGTEAFF. The DNA of the CDR3 is TGTGCCAGCAGCTCCTCAGGGAGTGTTGGCACTGAAGCTTTCTTT.

The V and J genes are TRBV27 and TRBJ1-5; D is perhaps TRBD1 (5 bases). V lost 5 bases to trimming and J lost 2 bases, with 13 bases between them. CDR1 is MNHEY and CDR2 is SMNVEV in the germline V gene (reference sequence). The length of the CDR3 is 15 residues. DNA of the CDR3: TGTGCCAGCAGTAGAAGGGACGGGGGCAATCAGCCCCAGCATTTT. Its protein is CASSRRDGGNQPQHF.

The chain couples TRBV7-3 to TRBJ1-1, with D possibly being TRBD1 (5 bases). The CDR3 contains 14 residues. Trimming left V 1 base short and J 0 bases short, with 6 bases between. Looked up from germline, CDR1 is SGHTA and CDR2 is FQGTGA. Written as DNA, the CDR3 is TGTGCCAGCAGCTTAAACAGGATGAACACTGAAGCTTTCTTT. It yields the protein CASSLNRMNTEAFF.

Comments on this clone: Other DNA sequences in the same sample also yield this CDR3. The chain carries TRBV5-1 and TRBJ1-2, with TRBD1 matching over 7 bases. The CDR3 is 14 residues long. The germline CDR1 and CDR2 sequences are SGHRS and YFSETQ. The V and J ends lost 0 bases and 2 bases, in that order; junction bases with no gene match: 1. CDR3 in amino acids: CASSLAGQNYGYTF. CDR3 coding DNA: TGCGCCAGCAGCTTGGCGGGACAGAACTATGGCTACACCTTC.

CDR3 sequence reads: CASSISGHRSTDTQYF. For the CDR3, the DNA is TGTGCCAGTAGTATTTCGGGACATCGAAGCACAGATACGCAGTATTTT. This chain uses TRBV19 with TRBJ2-3, with a possible D match to TRBD1 (6 bases). The CDR3 is 16 amino acids. Germline CDR1 LNHDA, CDR2 SQIVND (reference sequence). Trimming removed 3 bases from V and 0 bases from J, with 13 bases in between. The full variable domain, completed using reference TRBV19 and TRBJ2-3, is DGGITQSPKYLFRKEGQNVTLSCEQNLNHDAMYWYRQDPGQGLRLIYYSQIVNDFQKGDIAEGYSVSREKKESFPLTVTSAQKNPTAFYLCASSISGHRSTDTQYFGPGTRLTVL.

The chain has TRBV29-1 and TRBJ2-4, with D possibly matching TRBD2 (7 bases). The CDR3 loop spans 14 amino acids. Trimming cost V 1 base and J 1 base, with 8 bases left between them. Germline V gene data show CDR1 as SQVTM and CDR2 as ANQGSEA. CDR3 residues: CSVEGGGAKNIQYF. The CDR3 nucleotides are TGCAGCGTTGAAGGGGGGGGCGCCAAAAACATTCAGTACTTC.

This clone was seen a few times. This chain connects TRBV2 to TRBJ2-2; weak D call: TRBD2 (5 bases). The V and J ends lost 6 bases and 8 bases respectively, with 16 bases between them. CDR1 is SNHLY and CDR2 is FYNNEI in the germline V gene. This CDR3 is built from 14 residues. CDR3 sequence (DNA): TGTGCCAGCAGCGCATCACTAGTGGCTGGGGAGCTGTTTTTT. Amino acids: CASSASLVAGELFF.

The V and J genes are TRBV2 and TRBJ1-5; D unclear. The V and J ends lost 6 bases and 0 bases respectively, with 12 bases between them. The CDR3 consists of 15 residues. Per germline, CDR1 SNHLY and CDR2 FYNNEI. The CDR3 spells CASRNSTLSNQPQHF. The CDR3, as DNA: TGTGCCAGCAGGAACAGTACCCTTAGCAATCAGCCCCAGCATTTT.

The chain employs TRBV18 and TRBJ2-5, with D possibly TRBD1 on 6 matching bases. The CDR3 sequence is 15 residues long. Per the germline V gene, CDR1 is KGHSH and CDR2 is LQKENI. The ends were cut back, 2 bases at V and 3 bases at J, with 13 bases in the middle. CDR3 sequence reads: CASSPSFGGEETQYF. CDR3 sequence (DNA): TGTGCCAGCTCACCATCTTTTGGGGGCGAAGAGACCCAGTACTTC. Together with reference TRBV18 and TRBJ2-5, the CDR3 gives the full variable domain: NAGVMQNPRHLVRRRGQEARLRCSPMKGHSHVYWYRQLPEEGLKFMVYLQKENIIDESGMPKERFSAEFPKEGPSILRIQQVVRGDSAAYFCASSPSFGGEETQYFGPGTRLLVL.

The V call is TRBV5-1, the J call TRBJ2-3, with D possibly being TRBD1 or TRBD2 (7 bases each). V dropped 4 bases and J dropped 5 bases, with 17 bases sitting between them. Per germline, CDR1 SGHRS and CDR2 YFSETQ. The CDR3 extends over 15 amino acids. In nucleotides, the CDR3 is TGCGCCAGCAGCACCGAGACAGGGAGGGGAGATACGCAGTATTTT. Amino acid sequence: CASSTETGRGDTQYF.

This chain links TRBV5-1 with TRBJ2-1, with 11 positions matching TRBD1. Germline V gene lookup returns CDR1 SGHRS and CDR2 YFSETQ. V shed 0 bases and J 9 bases; nucleotides not matched to a gene: 2. The CDR3 is 14 amino acids. The CDR3: CASSLGTGGTEQFF. The DNA of the CDR3 is TGCGCCAGCAGCTTGGGGACAGGGGGCACTGAGCAGTTCTTC.

This clone was seen a handful of times. The genes are TRBV4-2 and TRBJ1-4, with D possibly being TRBD1 (5 bases). The CDR3 spans 15 residues. The V end was cut by 4 bases, the J end by 4 bases, with 13 bases between. Germline CDR1 and CDR2: LGHNA and YNFKEQ. This CDR3 is CASSPQTGDNEKLFF. For the CDR3, the DNA is TGTGCCAGCAGCCCCCAAACAGGCGATAATGAAAAACTGTTTTTT.